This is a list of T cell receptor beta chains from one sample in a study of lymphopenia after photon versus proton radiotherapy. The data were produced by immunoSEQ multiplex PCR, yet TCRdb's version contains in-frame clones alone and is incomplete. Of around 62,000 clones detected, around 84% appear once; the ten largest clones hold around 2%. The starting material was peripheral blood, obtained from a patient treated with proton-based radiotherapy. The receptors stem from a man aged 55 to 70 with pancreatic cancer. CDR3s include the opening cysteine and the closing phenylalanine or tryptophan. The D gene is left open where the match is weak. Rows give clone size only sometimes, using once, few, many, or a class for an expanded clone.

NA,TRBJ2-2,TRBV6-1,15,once,TGTGCCAGCAGCCCGGGACACCTAAACACCGGGGAGCTGTTTTTT,CASSPGHLNTGELFF
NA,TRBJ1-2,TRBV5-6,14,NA,TGTGCCAGCAGCTCCGCGATCTCTCCATATGGCTACACCTTC,CASSSAISPYGYTF
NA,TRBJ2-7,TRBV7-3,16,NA,TGTGCCAGTCAGCCCCCACTTCGGGGGTTGGGCTACGAGCAGTACTTC,CASQPPLRGLGYEQYF
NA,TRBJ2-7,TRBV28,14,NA,TGTGCCAGCAGTTTAGTTCCGGACTCCTACGAGCAGTACTTC,CASSLVPDSYEQYF
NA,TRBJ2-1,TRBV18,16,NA,TGTGCCAGCTCACCACGGAACCAGGGTTCTTACAATGAGCAGTTCTTC,CASSPRNQGSYNEQFF
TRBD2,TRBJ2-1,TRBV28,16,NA,TGTGCCAGCAGTCCGGGACTAGCGGGGCCTTACAATGAGCAGTTCTTC,CASSPGLAGPYNEQFF
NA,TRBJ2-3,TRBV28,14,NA,TGTGCCAGCAGTCCACTAAATGGGTTGCCCACGCAGTATTTT,CASSPLNGLPTQYF
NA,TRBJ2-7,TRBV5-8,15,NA,TGTGCCAGCAGCGTGGGACCGCTCACAACCTACGAGCAGTACTTC,CASSVGPLTTYEQYF
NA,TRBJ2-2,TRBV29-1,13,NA,TGCAGCGTTCGGGGTTCGAACACCGGGGAGCTGTTTTTT,CSVRGSNTGELFF
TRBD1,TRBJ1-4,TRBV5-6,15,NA,TGTGCCAGCAGCTTGGTGGGACAGGGAAATGAAAAACTGTTTTTT,CASSLVGQGNEKLFF
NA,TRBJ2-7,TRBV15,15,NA,TGTGCCACCAGCGTCCCCGGCAGAGCCCTCTACGAGCAGTACTTC,CATSVPGRALYEQYF
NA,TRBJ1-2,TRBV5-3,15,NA,TGTGCCAGCAGCCAAGAATCGGACAGCTACTATGGCTACACCTTC,CASSQESDSYYGYTF
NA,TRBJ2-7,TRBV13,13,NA,TGTGCCAGCAGCGTCGGGACACCGGGGGAGCAGTACTTC,CASSVGTPGEQYF
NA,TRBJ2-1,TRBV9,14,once,TGTGCCAGCAGCCCCCCCTCGGGCTACAATGAGCAGTTCTTC,CASSPPSGYNEQFF
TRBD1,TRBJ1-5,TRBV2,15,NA,TGTGCCAGCAGCCCAGGACAGGGGAAGATCCAGCCCCAGCATTTT,CASSPGQGKIQPQHF
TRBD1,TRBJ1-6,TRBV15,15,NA,TGTGCCACCAGCAGAGGACAGGGAATTAATTCACCCCTCCACTTT,CATSRGQGINSPLHF
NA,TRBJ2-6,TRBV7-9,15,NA,TGTGCCAGCAGCCCCCGCCTCTCCGGGGCCAACGTCCTGACTTTC,CASSPRLSGANVLTF
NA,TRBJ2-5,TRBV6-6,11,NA,TGTGCCAGTCGGGACCTAAAGACCCAGTACTTC,CASRDLKTQYF
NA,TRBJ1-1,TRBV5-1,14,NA,TGCGCCAGCAGCAGCGGATTCGGAGGCACTGAAGCTTTCTTT,CASSSGFGGTEAFF
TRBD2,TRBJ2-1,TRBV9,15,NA,TGTGCCAGCAGCGTAGAGGCTAGCGGGAGTGGTGAGCAGTTCTTC,CASSVEASGSGEQFF
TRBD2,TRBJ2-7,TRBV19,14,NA,TGTGCCAGTCTGAAAGCGGGAGCCCACTACGAGCAGTACTTC,CASLKAGAHYEQYF
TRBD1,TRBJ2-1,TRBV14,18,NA,TGTGCCAGCAGCCAAGGGGGTGTATGGACAGGGGTTAGCAATGAGCAGTTCTTC,CASSQGGVWTGVSNEQFF
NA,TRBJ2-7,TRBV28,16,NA,TGTGCCAGCAGTTTATCCGGGCAGGGGGGCTCCTACGAGCAGTACTTC,CASSLSGQGGSYEQYF
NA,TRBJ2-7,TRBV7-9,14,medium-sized,TGTGCCAGCAGCGCAGGACAGTTGAACTACGAGCAGTACTTC,CASSAGQLNYEQYF
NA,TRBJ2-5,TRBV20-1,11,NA,TGCAGTGCCGGCGGTGAAGAGACCCAGTACTTC,CSAGGEETQYF
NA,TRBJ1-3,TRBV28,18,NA,TGTGCCAGCAGTTTACGAGGGTGGGGGTCCCTCTCTGGAAACACCATATATTTT,CASSLRGWGSLSGNTIYF
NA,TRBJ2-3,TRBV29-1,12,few,TGCAGCGTTGTGGTGCCACCAGATACGCAGTATTTT,CSVVVPPDTQYF
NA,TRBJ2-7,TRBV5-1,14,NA,TGCGCCAGCAGCTTGGCAGCGAGCTCCTACGAGCAGTACTTC,CASSLAASSYEQYF
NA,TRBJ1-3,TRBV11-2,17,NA,TGTGCCAGCAGTTCCTCAGTCGGCCGACTCTCTGGAAACACCATATATTTT,CASSSSVGRLSGNTIYF
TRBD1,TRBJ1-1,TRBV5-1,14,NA,TGCGCCAGCAGCTTGGGGACAGGGGGCACTGAAGCTTTCTTT,CASSLGTGGTEAFF
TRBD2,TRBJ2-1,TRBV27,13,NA,TGTGCCAGCAGGACTAGCGGCTACAATGAGCAGTTCTTC,CASRTSGYNEQFF
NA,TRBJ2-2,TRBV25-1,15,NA,TGTGCCAGCAGTCCCTCTGAGACCTTCCCTGGGGAGCTGTTTTTT,CASSPSETFPGELFF
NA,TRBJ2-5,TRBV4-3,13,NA,TGCGCCAGCAGTCATCAGGTTTCGGAGACCCAGTACTTC,CASSHQVSETQYF
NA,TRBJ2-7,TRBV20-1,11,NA,TGCAGTGCTAGAGGCGGCTACGAGCAGTACTTC,CSARGGYEQYF
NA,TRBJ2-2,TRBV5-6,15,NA,TGTGCCAGCAGCTTGTGGTGGCTGAACACCGGGGAGCTGTTTTTT,CASSLWWLNTGELFF
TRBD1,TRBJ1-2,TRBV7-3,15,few,TGTGCCAGCAGCTCCACACAGGGGCTTAACTATGGCTACACCTTC,CASSSTQGLNYGYTF
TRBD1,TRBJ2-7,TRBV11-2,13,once,TGTGCCAGCAGCGCAGGGGGCCCGGAGGGGCAGTACTTC,CASSAGGPEGQYF
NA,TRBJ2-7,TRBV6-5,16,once,TGTGCCAGCAGTTTTACAGGCTCCTGGAGCTCCTACGAGCAGTACTTC,CASSFTGSWSSYEQYF
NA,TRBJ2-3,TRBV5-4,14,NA,TGTGCCAGCACCGATCTTACTTCCACAGATACGCAGTATTTT,CASTDLTSTDTQYF
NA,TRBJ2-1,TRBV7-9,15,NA,TGTGCCAGCAGCTTGGCGCTGCACTCCGATAATGAGCAGTTCTTC,CASSLALHSDNEQFF
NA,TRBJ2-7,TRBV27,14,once,TGTGCCAGCAGAAAGGGGGACCCTTCCTACGAGCAGTACTTC,CASRKGDPSYEQYF
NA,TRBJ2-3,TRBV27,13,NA,TGTGCCAGCAGTTTTCTTGGTGCCGCTACGCAGTATTTT,CASSFLGAATQYF
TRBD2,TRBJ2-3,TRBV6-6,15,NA,TGTGCCAGCAGAGGGACTAGCGGTCTCACAGATACGCAGTATTTT,CASRGTSGLTDTQYF
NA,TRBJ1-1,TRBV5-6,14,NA,TGTGCCAGCAGCTTTCAGGGAGTGAACACTGAAGCTTTCTTT,CASSFQGVNTEAFF
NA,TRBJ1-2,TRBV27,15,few,TGTGCCAGCAGCCAACTCGGACGGCGCAACTATGGCTACACCTTC,CASSQLGRRNYGYTF
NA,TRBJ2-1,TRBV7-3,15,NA,TGTGCCAGCAGCCCCAGAGGGGACCCCTACAATGAGCAGTTCTTC,CASSPRGDPYNEQFF
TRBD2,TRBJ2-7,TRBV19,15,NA,TGTGCCAGTAGTTGGGGTAGCGGGAGCTCCTACGAGCAGTACTTC,CASSWGSGSSYEQYF
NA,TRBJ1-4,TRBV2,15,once,TGTGCCAGCAGTGTTGGAGGGTTAACTAATGAAAAACTGTTTTTT,CASSVGGLTNEKLFF
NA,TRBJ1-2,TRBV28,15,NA,TGTGCCAGCAGTCTACCCCTGTTAACCAACTATGGCTACACCTTC,CASSLPLLTNYGYTF
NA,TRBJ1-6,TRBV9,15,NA,TGTGCCAGCAGCGTAGGGGGACAACCCCAAACACCCCTCCACTTT,CASSVGGQPQTPLHF
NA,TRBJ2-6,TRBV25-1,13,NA,TGTGCCAGCAGTGGAACAGGGGCCAACGTCCTGACTTTC,CASSGTGANVLTF
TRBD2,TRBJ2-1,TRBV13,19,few,TGTGCCAGCAGCTACGGGACTAGCGGCCGAGGCTTCTCCTACAATGAGCAGTTCTTC,CASSYGTSGRGFSYNEQFF
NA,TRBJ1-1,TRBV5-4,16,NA,TGTGCCAGCAGTCCCCGCGGGGCAGGGACCAACACTGAAGCTTTCTTT,CASSPRGAGTNTEAFF
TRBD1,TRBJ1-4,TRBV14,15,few,TGTGCCAGCAGCCTAGGACAGGGGCGGCATGAAAAACTGTTTTTT,CASSLGQGRHEKLFF
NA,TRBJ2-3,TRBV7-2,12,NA,TGTGCCAGCAGCCCTCGGGGGGATACGCAGTATTTT,CASSPRGDTQYF
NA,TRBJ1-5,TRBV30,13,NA,TGTGCCTGGAGCCTAGGGAGCAATCAGCCCCAGCATTTT,CAWSLGSNQPQHF
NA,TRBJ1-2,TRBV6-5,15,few,TGTGCCAGCAGTTACGCTACAATCGGGGACTATGGCTACACCTTC,CASSYATIGDYGYTF
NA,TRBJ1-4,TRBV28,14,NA,TGTGCCAGCAGTTCCCAGGAGACTAATGAAAAACTGTTTTTT,CASSSQETNEKLFF
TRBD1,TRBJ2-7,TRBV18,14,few,TGTGCCAGCTCACCGCGGACAGGGCTTTACGAGCAGTACTTC,CASSPRTGLYEQYF